Below, one T cell receptor (beta chain) is given with its context. What it binds is unknown. There are 14 residues in the CDR3. Per the germline V gene, CDR1 is MNHEY and CDR2 is SVGAGI. Trimming cost V 4 bases and J 0 bases, with 10 bases left between them. The data were produced by immunoSEQ multiplex PCR, yet TCRdb's version contains in-frame clones alone and is incomplete. The table shows around 40,000 clones, with roughly 95% occurring only once. This entry belongs to a study of T cells in tuberculosis. As to time point: new active TB diagnosis, blood taken before or within 7 days of starting treatment. Regarding the study as a whole: Active tuberculosis patients had shorter CDR3-alpha; the beta difference was nonsignificant.

This sequence was found in an adult with tuberculosis. The J gene is TRBJ2-7, the V gene TRBV6-5; tentative D call: TRBD1 (6 bases). The sample here was PBMCs, taken at tuberculosis diagnosis. The CDR3 DNA reads TGTGCCAGCAGTTCAGGGGACAACTCCTACGAGCAGTACTTC. It yields the protein CASSSGDNSYEQYF.